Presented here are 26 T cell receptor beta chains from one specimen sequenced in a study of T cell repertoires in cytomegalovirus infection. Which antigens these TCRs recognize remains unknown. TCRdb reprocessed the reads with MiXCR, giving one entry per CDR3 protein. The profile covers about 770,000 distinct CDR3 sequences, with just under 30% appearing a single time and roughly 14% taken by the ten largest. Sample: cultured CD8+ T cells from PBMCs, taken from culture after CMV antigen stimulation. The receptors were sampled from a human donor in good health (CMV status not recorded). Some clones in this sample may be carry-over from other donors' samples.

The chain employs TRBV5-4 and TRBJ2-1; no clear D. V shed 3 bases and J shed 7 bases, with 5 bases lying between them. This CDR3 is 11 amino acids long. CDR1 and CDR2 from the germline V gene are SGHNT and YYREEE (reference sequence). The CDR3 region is CASSYRNEQFF. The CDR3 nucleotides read TGTGCCAGCAGCTATAGAAATGAGCAGTTCTTC.

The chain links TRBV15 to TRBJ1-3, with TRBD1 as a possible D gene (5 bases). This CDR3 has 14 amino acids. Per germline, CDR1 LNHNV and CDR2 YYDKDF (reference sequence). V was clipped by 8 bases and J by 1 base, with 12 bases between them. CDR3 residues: CATWTHSSGNTIYF. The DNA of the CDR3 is TGTGCCACCTGGACACATTCTTCTGGAAACACCATATATTTT.

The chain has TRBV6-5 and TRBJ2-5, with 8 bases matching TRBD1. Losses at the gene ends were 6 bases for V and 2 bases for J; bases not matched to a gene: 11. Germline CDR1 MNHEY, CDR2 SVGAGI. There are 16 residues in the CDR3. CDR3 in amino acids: CASRTVGQGVQETQYF. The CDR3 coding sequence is TGTGCCAGCAGGACAGTAGGACAGGGCGTGCAAGAGACCCAGTACTTC.

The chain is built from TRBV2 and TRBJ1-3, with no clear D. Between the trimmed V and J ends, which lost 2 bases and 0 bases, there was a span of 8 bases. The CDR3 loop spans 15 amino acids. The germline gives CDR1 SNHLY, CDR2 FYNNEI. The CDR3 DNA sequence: TGTGCCAGCAGTGAATTTAGGAACTCTGGAAACACCATATATTTT. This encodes CASSEFRNSGNTIYF.

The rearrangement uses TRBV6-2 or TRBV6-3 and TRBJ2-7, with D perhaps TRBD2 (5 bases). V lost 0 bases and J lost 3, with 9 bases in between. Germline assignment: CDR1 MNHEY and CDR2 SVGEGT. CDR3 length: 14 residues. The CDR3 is CASSYSKTNYEQYV. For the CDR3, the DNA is TGTGCCAGCAGTTACTCGAAGACTAACTACGAGCAGTACGTC.

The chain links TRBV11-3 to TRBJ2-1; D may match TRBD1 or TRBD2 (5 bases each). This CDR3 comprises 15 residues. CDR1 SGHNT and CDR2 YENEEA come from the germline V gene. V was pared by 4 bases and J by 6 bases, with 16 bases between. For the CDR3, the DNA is TGTGCCAGCAGCTCCCACTCGAGGGGTTCCAATGAGCAGTTCTTC. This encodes CASSSHSRGSNEQFF.

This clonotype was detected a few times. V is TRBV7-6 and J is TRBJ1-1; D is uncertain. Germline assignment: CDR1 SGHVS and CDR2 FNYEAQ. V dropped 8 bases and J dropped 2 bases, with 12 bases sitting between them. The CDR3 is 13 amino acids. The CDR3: CASPHSYNTEAFF. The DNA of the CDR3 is TGTGCCAGCCCACACAGTTATAACACTGAAGCTTTCTTT.

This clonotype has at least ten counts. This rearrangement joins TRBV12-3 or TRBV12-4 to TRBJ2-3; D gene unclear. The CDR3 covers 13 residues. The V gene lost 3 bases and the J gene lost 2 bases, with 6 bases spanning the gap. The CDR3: CASSLVYTDTQYF. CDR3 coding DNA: TGTGCCAGCAGTTTGGTCTACACAGATACGCAGTATTTT.

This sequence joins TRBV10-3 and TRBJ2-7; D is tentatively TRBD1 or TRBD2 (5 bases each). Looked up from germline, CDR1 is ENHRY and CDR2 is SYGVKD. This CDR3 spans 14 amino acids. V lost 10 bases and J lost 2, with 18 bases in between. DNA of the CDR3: TGTGCCACCCGAGGTGGGGGTACTGCCTACGAGCAGTACGTC. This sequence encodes CATRGGGTAYEQYV.

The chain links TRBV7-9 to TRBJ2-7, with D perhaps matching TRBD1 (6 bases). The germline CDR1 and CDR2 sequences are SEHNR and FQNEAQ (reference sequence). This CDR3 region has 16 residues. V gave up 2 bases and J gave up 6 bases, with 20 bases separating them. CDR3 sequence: CASSLPGQRELSEQYF. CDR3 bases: TGTGCCAGCAGCTTACCAGGACAGCGCGAGCTAAGCGAGCAGTACTTC.

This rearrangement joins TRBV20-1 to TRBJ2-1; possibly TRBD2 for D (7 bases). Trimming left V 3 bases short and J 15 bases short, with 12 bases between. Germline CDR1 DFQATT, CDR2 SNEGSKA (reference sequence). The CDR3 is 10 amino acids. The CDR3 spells CSASRGEGFF. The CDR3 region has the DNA TGCAGTGCTAGTAGGGGGGAGGGGTTCTTC.

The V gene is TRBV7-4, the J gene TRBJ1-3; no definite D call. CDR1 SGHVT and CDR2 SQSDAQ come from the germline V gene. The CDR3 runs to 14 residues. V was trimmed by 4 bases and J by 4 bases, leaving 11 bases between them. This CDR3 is CASSYAPRGNTIYF. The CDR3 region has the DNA TGTGCCAGCAGCTACGCACCGCGGGGAAACACCATATATTTT.

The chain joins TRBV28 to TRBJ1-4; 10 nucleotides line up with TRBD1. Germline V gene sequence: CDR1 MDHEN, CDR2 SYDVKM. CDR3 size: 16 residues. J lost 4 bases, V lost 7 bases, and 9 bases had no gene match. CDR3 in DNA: TGTGCCAGCATATCGGGACAGGGGTCGAGTAATGAAAAACTGTTTTTT. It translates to CASISGQGSSNEKLFF.

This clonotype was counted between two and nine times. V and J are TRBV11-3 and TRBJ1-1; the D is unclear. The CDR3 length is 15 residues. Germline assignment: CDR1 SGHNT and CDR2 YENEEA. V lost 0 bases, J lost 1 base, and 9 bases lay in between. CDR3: CASSLDYSQNTEAFF. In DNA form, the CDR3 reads TGTGCCAGCAGCTTAGATTATTCGCAGAACACTGAAGCTTTCTTT.

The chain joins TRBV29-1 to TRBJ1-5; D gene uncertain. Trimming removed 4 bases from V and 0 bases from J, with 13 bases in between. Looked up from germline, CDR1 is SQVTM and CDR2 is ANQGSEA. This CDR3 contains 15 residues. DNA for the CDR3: TGCAGCGTTGGTGGTGAGTTCGATAGCAATCAGCCCCAGCATTTT. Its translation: CSVGGEFDSNQPQHF.

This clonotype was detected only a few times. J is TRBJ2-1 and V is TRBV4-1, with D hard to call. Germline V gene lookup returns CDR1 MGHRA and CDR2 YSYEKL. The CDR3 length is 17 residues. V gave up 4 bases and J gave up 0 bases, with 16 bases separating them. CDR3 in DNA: TGCGCCAGCAGCCCTTCGGGCCCTACTATCTCCTACAATGAGCAGTTCTTC. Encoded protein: CASSPSGPTISYNEQFF.

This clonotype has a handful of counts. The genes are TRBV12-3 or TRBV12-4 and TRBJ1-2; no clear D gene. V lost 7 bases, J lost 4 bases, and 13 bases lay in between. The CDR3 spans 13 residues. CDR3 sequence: CASTSARPYGYTF. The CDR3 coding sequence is TGTGCCAGCACCTCGGCCAGGCCCTATGGCTACACCTTC.

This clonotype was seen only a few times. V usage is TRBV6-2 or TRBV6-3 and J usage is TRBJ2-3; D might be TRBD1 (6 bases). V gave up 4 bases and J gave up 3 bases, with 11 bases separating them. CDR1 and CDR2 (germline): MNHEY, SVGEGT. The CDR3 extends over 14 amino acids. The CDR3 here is CASSFQGSTDTQYF. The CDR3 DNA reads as TGTGCCAGCAGTTTCCAGGGGTCGACAGATACGCAGTATTTT.

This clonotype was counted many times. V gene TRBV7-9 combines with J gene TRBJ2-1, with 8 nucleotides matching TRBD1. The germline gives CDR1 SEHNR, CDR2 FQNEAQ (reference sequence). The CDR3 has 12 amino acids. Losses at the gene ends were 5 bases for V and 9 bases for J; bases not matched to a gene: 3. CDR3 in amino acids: CASSKQGGEQFF. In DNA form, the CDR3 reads TGTGCCAGCAGCAAACAGGGGGGTGAGCAGTTCTTC. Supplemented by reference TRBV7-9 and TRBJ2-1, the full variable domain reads DTGVSQNPRHKITKRGQNVTFRCDPISEHNRLYWYRQTLGQGPEFLTYFQNEAQLEKSRLLSDRFSAERPKGSFSTLEIQRTEQGDSAMYLCASSKQGGEQFFGPGTRLTVL.

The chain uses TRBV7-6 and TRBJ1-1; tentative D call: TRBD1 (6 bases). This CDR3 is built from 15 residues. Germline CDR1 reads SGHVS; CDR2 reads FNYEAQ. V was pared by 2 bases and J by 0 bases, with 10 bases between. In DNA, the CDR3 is TGTGCCAGCAGCTTACAGGGGCCCATGAACACTGAAGCTTTCTTT. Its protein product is CASSLQGPMNTEAFF.

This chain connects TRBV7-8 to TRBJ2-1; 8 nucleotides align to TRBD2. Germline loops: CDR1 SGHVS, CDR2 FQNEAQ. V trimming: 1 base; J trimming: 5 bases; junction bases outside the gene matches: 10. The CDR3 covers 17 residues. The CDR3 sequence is CASSLDYPGGPDNEQFF. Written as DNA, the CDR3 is TGTGCCAGCAGCTTAGATTATCCGGGGGGGCCCGACAATGAGCAGTTCTTC.

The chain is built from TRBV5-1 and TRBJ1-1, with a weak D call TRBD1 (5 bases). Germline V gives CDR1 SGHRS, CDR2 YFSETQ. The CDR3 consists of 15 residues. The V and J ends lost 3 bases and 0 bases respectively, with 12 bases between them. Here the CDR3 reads CASSSTTELNTEAFF. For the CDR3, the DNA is TGCGCCAGCAGCTCAACGACAGAATTGAACACTGAAGCTTTCTTT.

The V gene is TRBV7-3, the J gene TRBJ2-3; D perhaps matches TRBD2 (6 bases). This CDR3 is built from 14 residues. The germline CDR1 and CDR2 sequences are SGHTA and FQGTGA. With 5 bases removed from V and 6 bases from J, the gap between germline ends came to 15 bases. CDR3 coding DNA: TGTGCCAGCAGCCCCCGGGCGGGGCGGGATACGCAGTATTTT. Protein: CASSPRAGRDTQYF.

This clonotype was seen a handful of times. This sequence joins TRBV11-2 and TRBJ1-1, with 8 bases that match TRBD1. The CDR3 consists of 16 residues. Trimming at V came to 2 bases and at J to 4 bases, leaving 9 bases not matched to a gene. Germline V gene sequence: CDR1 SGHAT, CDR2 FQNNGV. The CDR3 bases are TGTGCCAGCAGCTTATTCGCCAGGGGGCGTTCCACTGAAGCTTTCTTT. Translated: CASSLFARGRSTEAFF.

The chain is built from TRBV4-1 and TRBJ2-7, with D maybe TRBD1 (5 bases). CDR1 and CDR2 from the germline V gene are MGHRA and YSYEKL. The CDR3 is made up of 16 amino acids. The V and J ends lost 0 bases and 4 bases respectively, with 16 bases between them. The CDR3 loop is CASSQDPWQGGYEQYV. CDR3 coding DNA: TGCGCCAGCAGCCAAGACCCCTGGCAGGGTGGTTACGAGCAGTACGTC.

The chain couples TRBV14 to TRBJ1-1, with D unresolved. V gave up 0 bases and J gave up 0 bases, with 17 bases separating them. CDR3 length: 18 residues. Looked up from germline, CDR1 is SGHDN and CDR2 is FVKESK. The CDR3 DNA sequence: TGTGCCAGCAGCCAAGAGAACCAGGTTTCGGTCATGAACACTGAAGCTTTCTTT. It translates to CASSQENQVSVMNTEAFF.